This T cell receptor beta chain was sequenced in a study of blood T cell repertoires in COVID-19. Assay: immunoSEQ multiplex PCR; the TCRdb copy retains only in-frame clones and omits some. The table records over 400,000 clones, less than 90% of them present only once. The cohort comprised adults aged about 18 to 90 years residing in under 25 US areas. Cohort assignment relied on participant-reported clinical history. Donors in Cohort 3 counted as recovered after two negative PCRs, clearance, or symptom resolution. This receptor was taken from a woman aged 55-70 years who had recovered from COVID-19. Sequencing used PBMCs or T cells enriched from blood (not recorded which).

CDR3 amino acids: CASSLPDRGVGETQYF. CDR3 nucleotides: TGTGCCAGCAGCCTCCCGGACAGGGGAGTCGGAGAGACCCAGTACTTC. The chain joins TRBV11-2 to TRBJ2-5, with TRBD1 matching over 9 bases. This CDR3 is built from 16 residues. Per germline, CDR1 SGHAT and CDR2 FQNNGV. With 5 bases clipped from V and 4 bases from J, the junction kept 11 bases outside the gene matches.